The 8 T cell receptor beta chains listed next were all sequenced from one sample in a study of post-analysis software for immune sequencing data. TCR beta cDNA libraries had unique molecular identifiers. Via MiXCR, TCRdb re-called the PCR reads, giving one row per CDR3 protein. The data contain some 690,000 distinct CDR3 sequences, 30% of them seen just once; the ten biggest clones take up roughly 0.57%. Their specific antigens are unknown. Notes on the study in general: There were about 5 TRBV segments more frequent in patients than controls, and TRBV5-6, TRBV5-1 and TRBV20-1 were among them.

Sequences were obtained from blood. Receptors originate from a girl aged 5 to 17 with multiple sclerosis.

This clonotype turned up a few times. CDR3 loop: CSVSGGTSYEQYF. The CDR3 DNA follows: TGCAGCGTCTCAGGGGGTACGTCCTACGAGCAGTACTTC. The chain employs TRBV29-1 and TRBJ2-7, with TRBD1 matching 7 bases. With V trimmed by 6 bases and J by 1 base, 6 bases remained unmatched. The CDR3 loop spans 13 amino acids. CDR1 SQVTM and CDR2 ANQGSEA come from the germline V gene.

The V call is TRBV7-2, the J call TRBJ1-6; the D is unclear. This CDR3 has 16 amino acids. Trimming removed 5 bases from V and 3 bases from J, with 14 bases in between. Germline V gene sequence: CDR1 SGHTA, CDR2 FQGNSA. CDR3 in amino acids: CASSLDPEGYNSPLHF. In DNA, the CDR3 is TGTGCCAGCAGCCTGGACCCGGAAGGCTATAATTCACCCCTCCACTTT.

This clonotype was detected a few times. The chain carries TRBV7-2 and TRBJ1-6, with D hard to call. Germline V lookup: CDR1 SGHTA, CDR2 FQGNSA. This CDR3 comprises 14 residues. V gave up 0 bases and J gave up 8 bases, with 8 bases separating them. The CDR3 reads CASSLAGSDSPLHF. The CDR3 region has the DNA TGTGCCAGCAGCTTAGCTGGCAGCGATTCACCCCTCCACTTT.

The V call is TRBV7-2, the J call TRBJ2-5; TRBD2 is a possible D gene (6 bases). The DNA matches TRBJ2-7 better at its end, which makes the J call doubtful. The CDR3 runs to 14 residues. The germline gives CDR1 SGHTA, CDR2 FQGNSA. The CDR3 region is CTSSWDSASYEQYF. The CDR3 DNA is TGTACCAGCAGCTGGGACTCAGCCTCTTACGAGCAGTACTTC.

This clonotype has more than one count but fewer than ten. This chain links TRBV6-1 with TRBJ2-1; 9 bases align to TRBD1. The CDR3 sequence is 17 residues long. Germline V lookup: CDR1 MNHNS, CDR2 SASEGT. V shed 4 bases, J shed 6 bases, and the junction held 13 bases outside the gene matches. The CDR3, as DNA: TGTGCCAGCAGTGGCCGGGACAGGGTTTCCACTACCAATGAGCAGTTCTTC. Its protein product is CASSGRDRVSTTNEQFF.

This clonotype came up a few times. The chain is built from TRBV20-1 and TRBJ2-2, with TRBD2 as a possible D gene (5 bases). The germline V gene has CDR1 DFQATT and CDR2 SNEGSKA (reference sequence). This CDR3 is 14 amino acids long. V lost 4 bases and J 1 base, leaving 10 bases between the germline ends. This chain's CDR3 is CSATSNWNTGELFF. The CDR3 region has the DNA TGCAGTGCTACTAGCAATTGGAACACCGGGGAGCTGTTTTTT.

The chain uses TRBV2 and TRBJ2-5; 11 nucleotides agree with TRBD2. The CDR3 consists of 15 residues. CDR1 SNHLY and CDR2 FYNNEI come from the germline V gene. The junction had 4 bases not matched to a gene; V was cut back by 4 bases and J by 3 bases. Here the CDR3 reads CASSGRLAGKETQYF. The CDR3 DNA is TGTGCCAGCAGTGGAAGACTAGCGGGGAAAGAGACCCAGTACTTC.

The chain combines TRBV28 with TRBJ2-3; 8 nucleotides align to TRBD1. Germline CDR1 is MDHEN and CDR2 is SYDVKM. Unmatched junction bases numbered 9, after V lost 6 bases and J lost 1 base. The length of the CDR3 is 16 residues. The CDR3 coding sequence is TGTGCCAGCAGCTCCCCGCCGGGACAGGGCACAGATACGCAGTATTTT. Its protein product is CASSSPPGQGTDTQYF.